This T cell receptor (beta chain) was captured in a study of blood T cell repertoires in COVID-19. Trimming pared 4 bases from V and 7 bases from J, leaving 22 bases between. Germline CDR1 reads LGHDT; CDR2 reads YNNKEL (reference sequence). The CDR3 loop spans 16 amino acids. Assay: immunoSEQ multiplex PCR; the TCRdb copy retains only in-frame clones and omits some. The sample lists 200,000 to 250,000 clones, 88% seen once, with roughly 3.7% in the top ten. J is TRBJ1-2 and V is TRBV3-1 (or the pseudogene TRBV3-2), with a tentative D call TRBD1 (5 bases). This TCR derives from a woman aged 30 to 39 who had been exposed to COVID-19. Sequencing input: PBMCs or T cells enriched from blood (not recorded which). CDR3 coding DNA: TGTGCCAGCAGCCGGCCCCAAGGCTCGGGCAGGGTTGGCTACACCTTC. Its protein is CASSRPQGSGRVGYTF.